This entry describes one T cell receptor beta chain. The antigen is undetermined. These data originate in a study of immune evolution from preneoplasia to lung adenocarcinoma. The study's findings and limits: From normal lung to invasive adenocarcinoma, top clone frequencies appeared to decrease.

The CDR3 extends over 13 amino acids. The germline V and J ends were trimmed by 7 bases and 4 bases, with 10 bases remaining between them. The germline CDR1 and CDR2 sequences are MNHNY and SVGAGI (reference sequence). The assay was immunoSEQ multiplex PCR, and TCRdb's table has in-frame clones only and misses some. Of about 26,000 clones in the sample, roughly 70% were seen once. Nucleic acids came from premalignant or tumor cells enriched by macro-dissection. The V gene is TRBV6-6, the J gene TRBJ1-4; no firm D call. This receptor was identified in a person between 55 and 69 years old with invasive lung adenocarcinoma. Some clones in this sample may be carry-over from other donors' samples. Sequenced sample: FFPE invasive lung adenocarcinoma tissue. The CDR3 bases are TGTGCCAGCACATTAGGCAGTAATGAAAAACTGTTTTTT. Residues: CASTLGSNEKLFF.